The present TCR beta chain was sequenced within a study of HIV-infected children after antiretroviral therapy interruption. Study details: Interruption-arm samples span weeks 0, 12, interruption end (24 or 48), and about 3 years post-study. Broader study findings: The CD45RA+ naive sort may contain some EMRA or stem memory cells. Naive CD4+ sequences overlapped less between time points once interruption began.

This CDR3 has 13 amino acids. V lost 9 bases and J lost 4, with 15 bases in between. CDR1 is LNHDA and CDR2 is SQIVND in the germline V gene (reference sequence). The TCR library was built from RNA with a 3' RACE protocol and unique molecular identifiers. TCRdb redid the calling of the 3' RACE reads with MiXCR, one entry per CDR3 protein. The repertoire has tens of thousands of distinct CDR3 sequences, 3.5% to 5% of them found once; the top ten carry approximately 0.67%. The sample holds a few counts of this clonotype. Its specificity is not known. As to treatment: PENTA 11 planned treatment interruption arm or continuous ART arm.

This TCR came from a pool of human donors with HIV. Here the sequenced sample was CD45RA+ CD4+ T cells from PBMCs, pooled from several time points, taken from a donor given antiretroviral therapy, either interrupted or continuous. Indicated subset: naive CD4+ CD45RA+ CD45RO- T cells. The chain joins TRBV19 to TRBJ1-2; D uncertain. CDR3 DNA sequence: TGTGCCAGCCACACGGCCTTTCTCTATGGCTACACCTTC. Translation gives CASHTAFLYGYTF.